These 14 T cell receptor beta chains share one sample of origin, sequenced in a study of Graves' ophthalmopathy and Graves' hyperthyroidism. The authors amplified TCR beta CDR3 regions, and they did so from RNA transcripts for repertoire sequencing. Following a first-round RT-PCR that used HTBI primers, a second-round multiplex PCR was carried out. TCRdb ran MiXCR on the multiplex PCR reads and lists one entry per CDR3 protein. The sample comprises hundreds of thousands of distinct CDR3 sequences, around a fifth of which are singletons, and more than 5.5% rests with the top ten. The sequencing input was peripheral blood. These receptors were collected from a woman in her late teens or twenties with stable Graves' hyperthyroidism. Some clones in this sample may be carry-over from other donors' samples.

This clonotype was recorded many times. The rearrangement links TRBV5-1 to TRBJ1-6; unclear D gene. Between the trimmed V and J ends, which lost 0 bases and 7 bases, there was a span of 11 bases. The CDR3 is 15 amino acids. The germline gives CDR1 SGHRS, CDR2 YFSETQ. The CDR3 sequence is CASSLDRTENSPLHF. DNA for the CDR3: TGCGCCAGCAGCTTGGATCGTACCGAGAATTCACCCCTCCACTTT.

This clonotype occurred once. The chain uses TRBV27 and TRBJ1-5; D is unclear. The CDR3 runs 13 residues. Germline CDR1 and CDR2: MNHEY and SMNVEV (reference sequence). V was cut by 3 bases and J by 6 bases, with 9 bases left in between. The CDR3 coding sequence is TGTGCCAGCAGTTTTGACCCGGGTCAGCCCCAGCATTTT. Its translation: CASSFDPGQPQHF.

V and J are TRBV11-2 and TRBJ2-2; weak D call: TRBD2 (6 bases). CDR3 length: 16 amino acids. The V gene lost 5 bases and the J gene lost 1 base, with 14 bases spanning the gap. The germline CDR1 and CDR2 sequences are SGHAT and FQNNGV. CDR3 amino acids: CASSATGAKNTGELFF. The CDR3 region has the DNA TGTGCCAGCAGCGCTACGGGAGCTAAGAACACCGGGGAGCTGTTTTTT.

As concerns this clonotype: A junction boundary mismatches the germline segment, possibly from a read error. The gene calls are TRBV27 and TRBJ1-1; TRBD1 might be the D (6 bases). The CDR3 extends over 15 amino acids. CDR1 is MNHEY, CDR2 SMNVEV, per germline (reference sequence). The CDR3 nucleotides read TGTGCTAGCACCCCAAGGGACACAGGGTGGACTGAAGCTTTCTTT. It encodes CASTPRDTGWTEAFF.

V is TRBV11-2 and J is TRBJ2-5; TRBD2 agrees at 11 bases. This CDR3 is built from 15 residues. Per the germline V gene, CDR1 is SGHAT and CDR2 is FQNNGV. With 4 bases clipped from V and 5 bases from J, the junction kept 6 bases outside the gene matches. Here the CDR3 reads CASSSPSGGSETQYF. CDR3 nucleotides: TGTGCCAGCAGCTCCCCTAGCGGGGGGTCGGAGACCCAGTACTTC.

At least ten counts were recorded for this clonotype. The chain is built from TRBV30 and TRBJ1-1; TRBD1 is a possible D gene (5 bases). Trimming shortened V by 3 bases and J by 10 bases, and 21 bases separated the two germline ends. The CDR3 contains 14 residues. Germline CDR1 and CDR2: GTSNPN and SVGIG (reference sequence). CDR3 DNA: TGTGCCTGGAGGGGCGGGGGATCACGCATTGGAGCTTTCTTT. Its protein is CAWRGGGSRIGAFF.

In its sample, this clonotype was seen a few times. V and J are TRBV2 and TRBJ1-1; D uncertain. Germline V gene lookup returns CDR1 SNHLY and CDR2 FYNNEI. V was cut by 5 bases and J by 0 bases, with 7 bases left in between. CDR3 length equals 13 residues. CDR3 bases: TGTGCCAGCAGTACCCACGTGAACACTGAAGCTTTCTTT. Encoded protein: CASSTHVNTEAFF.

This clonotype occurred many times. The genes are TRBV29-1 and TRBJ2-7; 7 bases are shared with TRBD1. The CDR3 covers 13 residues. The junction had 7 bases not matched to a gene; V was cut back by 6 bases and J by 2 bases. Germline CDR1 reads SQVTM; CDR2 reads ANQGSEA. The CDR3: CSVPGTETYEQYF. In DNA, the CDR3 is TGCAGCGTGCCCGGGACAGAGACCTACGAGCAGTACTTC.

This clonotype was seen repeatedly, ten times or more. This rearrangement joins TRBV12-3 or TRBV12-4 to TRBJ1-2; D is uncertain. Trimming cost V 0 bases and J 8 bases, with 10 bases left between them. This CDR3 spans 13 amino acids. The CDR3 nucleotides are TGTGCCAGCAGTTTAGCCCGGGTGGAAGGCTACACCTTC. Its translation is CASSLARVEGYTF.

This clonotype was seen a few times. This chain connects TRBV11-2 to TRBJ2-5; TRBD2 might be the D (6 bases). Germline V lookup: CDR1 SGHAT, CDR2 FQNNGV. The V and J ends lost 5 bases and 5 bases respectively, with 12 bases between them. The CDR3 consists of 13 residues. The CDR3 bases are TGTGCCAGCAGCGTAGCGGACGGGGAGACCCAGTACTTC. Protein sequence: CASSVADGETQYF.

This clonotype was observed at least ten times. The J gene is TRBJ1-1, the V gene TRBV19; no firm D call. With 4 bases removed from V and 0 bases from J, the gap between germline ends came to 9 bases. CDR3 size: 14 residues. Germline CDR1 reads LNHDA; CDR2 reads SQIVND (reference sequence). The CDR3 is CASSTLRVNTEAFF. The DNA for the CDR3 is TGTGCCAGTAGTACGCTACGGGTGAACACTGAAGCTTTCTTT.

This clonotype was detected ten times or more. J is TRBJ1-1 and V is TRBV18; 7 bases line up with TRBD1. Germline-derived CDR1 and CDR2 are KGHSH and LQKENI. V lost 1 base to trimming and J lost 5 bases; unmatched junction nucleotides: 7. This CDR3 region has 15 residues. The CDR3 nucleotides are TGTGCCAGCTCACCACGGACAGGAGGGGATACTGAAGCTTTCTTT. Amino acid sequence: CASSPRTGGDTEAFF.

This clonotype was detected many times. This chain connects TRBV29-1 to TRBJ1-1, with D uncertain. Germline V lookup: CDR1 SQVTM, CDR2 ANQGSEA. V dropped 3 bases and J dropped 0 bases, with 11 bases sitting between them. This CDR3 has 14 residues. This chain's CDR3 is CSVDLGMVNTEAFF. DNA for the CDR3: TGCAGCGTTGATTTGGGTATGGTGAACACTGAAGCTTTCTTT.

Comment on this clonotype: A much larger clone sits a single nucleotide away, making a read error possible. This likely comes from a read error, as the CDR3 has no conserved phenylalanine or tryptophan at its end. Here the CDR3 DNA reads TGTGCCAGCAGTGATCGGGGATCTCCTGGAAACACCATATATTCT. This gives the protein CASSDRGSPGNTIYS. The chain carries TRBV25-1 and TRBJ1-3; no clear D. CDR1 is MGHDK, CDR2 SYGVNS, per germline. Trimming took 3 bases from V and 2 from J, leaving 11 bases between them. The length of the CDR3 is 15 residues.